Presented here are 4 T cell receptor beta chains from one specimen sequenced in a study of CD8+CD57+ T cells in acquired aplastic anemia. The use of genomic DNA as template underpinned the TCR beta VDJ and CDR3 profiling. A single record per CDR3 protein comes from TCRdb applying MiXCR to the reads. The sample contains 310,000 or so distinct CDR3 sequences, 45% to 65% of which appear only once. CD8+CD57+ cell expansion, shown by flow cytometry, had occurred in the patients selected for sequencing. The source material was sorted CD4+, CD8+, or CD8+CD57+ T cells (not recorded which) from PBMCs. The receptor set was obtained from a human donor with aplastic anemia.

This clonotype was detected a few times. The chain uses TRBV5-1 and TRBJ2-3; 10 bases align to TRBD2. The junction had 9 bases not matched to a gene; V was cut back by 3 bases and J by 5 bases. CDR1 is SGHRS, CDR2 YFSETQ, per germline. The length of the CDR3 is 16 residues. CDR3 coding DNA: TGCGCCAGCAGCTCGGTTCCAGCGGGGGGGCTAGATACGCAGTATTTT. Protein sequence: CASSSVPAGGLDTQYF. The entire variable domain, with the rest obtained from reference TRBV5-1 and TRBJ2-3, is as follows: KAGVTQTPRYLIKTRGQQVTLSCSPISGHRSVSWYQQTPGQGLQFLFEYFSETQRNKGNFPGRFSGRQFSNSRSEMNVSTLELGDSALYLCASSSVPAGGLDTQYFGPGTRLTVL.

CDR3 amino acids: CSASGTGDTEAFF. CDR3 in DNA: TGCAGTGCTAGTGGGACAGGGGACACTGAAGCTTTCTTT. This chain connects TRBV20-1 to TRBJ1-1, with TRBD1 matching 10 bases. The germline gives CDR1 DFQATT, CDR2 SNEGSKA (reference sequence). The junction had 1 base not matched to a gene; V was cut back by 3 bases and J by 3 bases. CDR3 length: 13 amino acids.

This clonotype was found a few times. CDR3 in DNA: TGTGCCACCAGTGTTCCGGGAGGGGCAGATACGCAGTATTTT. This codes for CATSVPGGADTQYF. The chain uses TRBV24-1 and TRBJ2-3; 8 nucleotides line up with TRBD2. CDR1 and CDR2 (germline): KGHDR, SFDVKD. The CDR3 is 14 amino acids. V dropped 5 bases and J dropped 4; count of bases not matched to a gene: 4.

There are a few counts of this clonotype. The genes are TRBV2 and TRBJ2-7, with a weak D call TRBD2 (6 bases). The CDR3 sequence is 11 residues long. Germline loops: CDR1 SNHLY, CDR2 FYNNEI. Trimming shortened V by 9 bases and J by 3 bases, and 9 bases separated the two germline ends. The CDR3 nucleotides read TGTGCCAGTCGGCGGGACTACGAGCAGTACGTC. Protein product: CASRRDYEQYV.